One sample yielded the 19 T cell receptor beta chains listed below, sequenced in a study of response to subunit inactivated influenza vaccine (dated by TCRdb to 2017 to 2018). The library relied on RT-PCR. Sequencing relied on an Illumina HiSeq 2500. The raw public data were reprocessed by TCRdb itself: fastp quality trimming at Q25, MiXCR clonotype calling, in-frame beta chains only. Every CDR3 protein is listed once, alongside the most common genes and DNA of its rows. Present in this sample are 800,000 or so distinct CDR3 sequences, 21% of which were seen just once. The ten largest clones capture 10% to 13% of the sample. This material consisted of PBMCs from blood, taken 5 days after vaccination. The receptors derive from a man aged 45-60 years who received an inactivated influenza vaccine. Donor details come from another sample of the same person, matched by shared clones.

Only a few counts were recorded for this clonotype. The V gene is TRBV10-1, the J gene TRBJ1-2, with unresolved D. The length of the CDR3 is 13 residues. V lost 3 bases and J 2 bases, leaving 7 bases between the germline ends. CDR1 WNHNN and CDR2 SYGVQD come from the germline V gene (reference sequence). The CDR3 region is CASSDRHNYGYTF. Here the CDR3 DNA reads TGCGCCAGCAGTGACCGACACAACTATGGCTACACCTTC.

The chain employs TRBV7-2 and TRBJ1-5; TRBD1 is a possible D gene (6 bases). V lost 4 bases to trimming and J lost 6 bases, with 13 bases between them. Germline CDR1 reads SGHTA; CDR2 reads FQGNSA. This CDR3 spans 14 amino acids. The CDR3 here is CASSSLGGLQPQHF. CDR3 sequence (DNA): TGTGCCAGCAGCTCGCTCGGGGGCCTTCAGCCCCAGCATTTT. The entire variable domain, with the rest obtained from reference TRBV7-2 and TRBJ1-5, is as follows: GAGVSQSPSNKVTEKGKDVELRCDPISGHTALYWYRQSLGQGLEFLIYFQGNSAPDKSGLPSDRFSAERTGGSVSTLTIQRTQQEDSAVYLCASSSLGGLQPQHFGDGTRLSIL.

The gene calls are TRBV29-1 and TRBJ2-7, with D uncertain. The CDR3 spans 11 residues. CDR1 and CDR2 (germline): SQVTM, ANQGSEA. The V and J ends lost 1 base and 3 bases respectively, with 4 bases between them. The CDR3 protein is CSVEGSYEQYF. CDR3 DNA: TGCAGCGTTGAAGGTAGCTACGAGCAGTACTTC.

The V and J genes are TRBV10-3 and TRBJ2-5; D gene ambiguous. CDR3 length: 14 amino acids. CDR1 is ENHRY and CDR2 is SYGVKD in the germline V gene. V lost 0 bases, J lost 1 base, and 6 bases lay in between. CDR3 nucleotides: TGTGCCATCAGTGAGTCGCACAGCCAAGAGACCCAGTACTTC. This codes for CAISESHSQETQYF.

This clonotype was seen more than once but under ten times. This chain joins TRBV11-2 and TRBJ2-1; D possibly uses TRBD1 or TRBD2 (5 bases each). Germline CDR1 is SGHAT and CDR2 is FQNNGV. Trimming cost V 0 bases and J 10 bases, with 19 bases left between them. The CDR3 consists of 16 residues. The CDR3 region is CASSLDVRATEGEQFF. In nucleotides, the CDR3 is TGTGCCAGCAGCTTAGATGTTCGGGCGACCGAGGGGGAGCAGTTCTTC. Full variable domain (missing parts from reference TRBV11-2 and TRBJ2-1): EAGVAQSPRYKIIEKRQSVAFWCNPISGHATLYWYQQILGQGPKLLIQFQNNGVVDDSQLPKDRFSAERLKGVDSTLKIQPAKLEDSAVYLCASSLDVRATEGEQFFGPGTRLTVL.

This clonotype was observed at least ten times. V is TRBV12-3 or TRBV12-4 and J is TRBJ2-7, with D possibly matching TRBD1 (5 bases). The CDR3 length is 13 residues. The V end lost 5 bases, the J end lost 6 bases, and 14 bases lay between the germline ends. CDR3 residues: CASSRGQRSEQYF. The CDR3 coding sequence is TGTGCCAGCAGTAGGGGTCAGCGATCCGAGCAGTACTTC.

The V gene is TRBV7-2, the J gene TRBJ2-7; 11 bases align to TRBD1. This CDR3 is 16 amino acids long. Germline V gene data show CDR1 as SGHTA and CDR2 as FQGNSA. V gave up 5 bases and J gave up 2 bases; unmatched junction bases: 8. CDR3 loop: CASSPRGQGGPYEQYF. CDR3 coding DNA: TGTGCCAGCAGCCCAAGGGGACAGGGGGGACCCTACGAGCAGTACTTC.

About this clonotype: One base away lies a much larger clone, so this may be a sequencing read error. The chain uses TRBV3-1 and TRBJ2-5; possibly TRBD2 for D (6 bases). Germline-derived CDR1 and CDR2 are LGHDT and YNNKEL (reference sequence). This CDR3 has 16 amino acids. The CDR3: CASIQWGLKLQETQYF. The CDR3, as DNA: TGTGCCAGCATCCAATGGGGACTTAAACTGCAAGAGACCCAGTACTTC.

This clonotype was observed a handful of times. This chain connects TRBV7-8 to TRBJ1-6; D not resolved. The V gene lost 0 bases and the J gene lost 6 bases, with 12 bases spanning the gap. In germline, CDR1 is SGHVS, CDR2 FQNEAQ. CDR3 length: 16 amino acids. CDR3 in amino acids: CASSLAPADSNSPLHF. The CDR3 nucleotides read TGTGCCAGCAGCTTAGCCCCGGCGGACTCTAATTCACCCCTCCACTTT.

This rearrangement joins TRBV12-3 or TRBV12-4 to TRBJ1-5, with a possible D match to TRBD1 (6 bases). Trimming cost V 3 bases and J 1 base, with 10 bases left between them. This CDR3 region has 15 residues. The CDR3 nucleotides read TGTGCCAGCAGTTTCATCGGGGGCAGCAATCAGCCCCAGCATTTT. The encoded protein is CASSFIGGSNQPQHF.

As DNA, the CDR3 is TGTGCCAGCAGCGCATACGGACTAGCGGAAGAGACCCAGTACTTC. This translates into CASSAYGLAEETQYF. V is TRBV7-8 and J is TRBJ2-5; 10 bases match TRBD2. The CDR3 loop spans 15 amino acids. Germline trimming cut 5 bases from V and 3 bases from J; bases unmatched to any gene: 6. The germline V gene has CDR1 SGHVS and CDR2 FQNEAQ.

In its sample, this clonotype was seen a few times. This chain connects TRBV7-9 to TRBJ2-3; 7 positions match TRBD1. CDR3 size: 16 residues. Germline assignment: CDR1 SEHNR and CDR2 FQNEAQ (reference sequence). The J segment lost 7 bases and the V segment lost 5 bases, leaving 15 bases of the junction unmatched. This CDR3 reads CASSPPDRQRFYTQYF. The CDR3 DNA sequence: TGTGCCAGCAGCCCCCCGGACAGGCAGAGGTTCTATACGCAGTATTTT.

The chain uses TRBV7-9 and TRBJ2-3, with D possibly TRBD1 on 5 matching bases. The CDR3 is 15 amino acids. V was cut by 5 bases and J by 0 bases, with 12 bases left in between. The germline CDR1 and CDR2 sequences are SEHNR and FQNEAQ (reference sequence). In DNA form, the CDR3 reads TGTGCCAGCAGCGTGCAGGGCTTGAGCACAGATACGCAGTATTTT. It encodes CASSVQGLSTDTQYF.

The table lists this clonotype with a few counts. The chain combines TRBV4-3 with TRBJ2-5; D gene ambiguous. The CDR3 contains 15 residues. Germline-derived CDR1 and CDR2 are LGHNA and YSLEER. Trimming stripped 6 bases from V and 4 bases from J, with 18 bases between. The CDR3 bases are TGCGCCAGCAGTACGCGGCCGGGCACGGGAGAGACCCAGTACTTC. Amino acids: CASSTRPGTGETQYF.

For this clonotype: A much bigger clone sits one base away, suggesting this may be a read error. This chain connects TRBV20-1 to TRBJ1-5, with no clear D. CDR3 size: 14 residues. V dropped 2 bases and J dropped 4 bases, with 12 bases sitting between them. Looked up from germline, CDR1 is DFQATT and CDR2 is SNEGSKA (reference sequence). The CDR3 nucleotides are TGCAGTGCTAGAATGGGGTGGGCTAATCAGCCCCAGCATTTT. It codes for CSARMGWANQPQHF.

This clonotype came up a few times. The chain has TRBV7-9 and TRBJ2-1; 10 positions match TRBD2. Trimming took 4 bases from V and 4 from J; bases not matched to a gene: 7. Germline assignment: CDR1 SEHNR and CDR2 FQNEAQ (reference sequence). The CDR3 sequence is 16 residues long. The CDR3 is CASSSGAGGIYNEQFF. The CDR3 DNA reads TGTGCCAGCAGCTCAGGAGCGGGGGGGATTTACAATGAGCAGTTCTTC.

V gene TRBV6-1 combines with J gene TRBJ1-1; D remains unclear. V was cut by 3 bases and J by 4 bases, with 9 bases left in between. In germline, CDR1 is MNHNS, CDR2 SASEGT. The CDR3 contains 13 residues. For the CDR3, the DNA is TGTGCCAGCAGTGAGACTTCAGTCACTGAAGCTTTCTTT. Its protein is CASSETSVTEAFF.

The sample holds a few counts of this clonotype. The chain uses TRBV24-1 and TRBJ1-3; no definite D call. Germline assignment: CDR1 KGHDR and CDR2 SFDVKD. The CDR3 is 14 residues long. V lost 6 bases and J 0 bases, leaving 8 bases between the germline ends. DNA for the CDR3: TGTGCCACCAGTCCGGGCCGCTCTGGAAACACCATATATTTT. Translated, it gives CATSPGRSGNTIYF.

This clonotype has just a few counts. This chain's CDR3 is CASRNGQAPETQYF. The CDR3 DNA reads as TGTGCCAGCAGGAATGGACAGGCGCCCGAGACCCAGTACTTC. The rearrangement uses TRBV7-6 and TRBJ2-5; 7 bases align to TRBD1. The V gene end was trimmed by 6 bases and the J gene end by 5 bases; junction bases not matched to a gene: 9. CDR1 and CDR2 (germline): SGHVS, FNYEAQ. The CDR3 totals 14 residues.